A single sample is the source of the 28 T cell receptor beta chains below, sequenced in a study of blood T cell repertoires in COVID-19. Generated by immunoSEQ multiplex PCR, the TCRdb table keeps only in-frame clones and is missing some. The sample has 150,000 to 200,000 clones, around nine tenths seen once. The sequenced sample consisted of peripheral blood. These receptor sequences come from a man aged 70 or older with acute or convalescent COVID-19.

V gene TRBV27 combines with J gene TRBJ2-3; 7 positions agree with TRBD2. Germline loops: CDR1 MNHEY, CDR2 SMNVEV (reference sequence). The V segment lost 5 bases and the J segment 4 bases; nucleotides outside the gene matches: 12. The CDR3 is 16 residues long. The CDR3 DNA follows: TGTGCCAGCAGTACCCCTGGGAGGGGAGAAGCAGATACGCAGTATTTT. Amino acid sequence: CASSTPGRGEADTQYF.

V is TRBV11-2 and J is TRBJ1-2, with TRBD1 matching 8 bases. Germline trimming cut 7 bases from V and 4 bases from J; bases unmatched to any gene: 8. The CDR3 extends over 14 amino acids. The germline CDR1 and CDR2 sequences are SGHAT and FQNNGV. The CDR3 reads CASTPGTGSYGYTF. In DNA, the CDR3 is TGTGCCAGCACCCCCGGGACAGGCAGCTATGGCTACACCTTC.

This clone has just one count. This sample includes further DNA sequences coding for the same CDR3. CDR3 region: CASSPGTGNTEAFF. As DNA, the CDR3 is TGTGCCAGCTCACCCGGGACAGGGAACACTGAAGCTTTCTTT. This chain uses TRBV18 with TRBJ1-1; 8 nucleotides agree with TRBD1. Trimming cost V 3 bases and J 1 base; bases outside gene matches: 1. Germline lookup yields CDR1 KGHSH and CDR2 LQKENI. CDR3 size: 14 residues.

J is TRBJ1-1 and V is TRBV19, with 10 bases lining up with TRBD1. The germline V gene encodes CDR1 LNHDA and CDR2 SQIVND (reference sequence). The junction had 16 bases not matched to a gene; V was cut back by 10 bases and J by 5 bases. CDR3 length: 16 amino acids. The CDR3 sequence is CATQRGGQGIWTEAFF. The CDR3 DNA follows: TGTGCCACTCAGCGCGGGGGACAGGGGATCTGGACTGAAGCTTTCTTT.

J is TRBJ2-1 and V is TRBV7-3; 7 nucleotides align to TRBD2. The CDR3 is 15 residues long. V dropped 5 bases and J dropped 5; count of bases not matched to a gene: 9. Germline assignment: CDR1 SGHTA and CDR2 FQGTGA. CDR3 sequence reads: CASSRGGTTNNEQFF. CDR3 nucleotides: TGTGCCAGCAGCCGAGGCGGGACTACAAACAATGAGCAGTTCTTC.

This clone was detected a few times. This rearrangement joins TRBV5-8 to TRBJ2-7; the match to TRBD2 covers 8 bases. The CDR3 is 15 residues long. Trimming took 1 base from V and 0 from J; bases not matched to a gene: 3. Germline lookup yields CDR1 SGHTS and CDR2 YDEGEE. The CDR3 bases are TGTGCCAGCAGCTTGTTAAGCGGGGGCTCCTACGAGCAGTACTTC. It codes for CASSLLSGGSYEQYF. Combining the CDR3 with reference TRBV5-8 and TRBJ2-7 gives the whole variable domain EAGVTQSPTHLIKTRGQQATLRCSPISGHTSVYWYQQALGLGLQFLLWYDEGEERNRGNFPPRFSGRQFPNYSSELNVNALELEDSALYLCASSLLSGGSYEQYFGPGTRLTVT.

The V gene is TRBV7-2, the J gene TRBJ1-3, with unresolved D. The CDR3 spans 16 residues. Germline values: CDR1 SGHTA, CDR2 FQGNSA. Trimming cost V 5 bases and J 0 bases, with 14 bases left between them. In nucleotides, the CDR3 is TGTGCCAGCAGCATCTCCGCGGGCTCCTCTGGAAACACCATATATTTT. It encodes CASSISAGSSGNTIYF.

The rearrangement joins TRBV29-1 to TRBJ2-7; a possible D gene is TRBD2 (5 bases). The CDR3 sequence is 12 residues long. V lost 0 bases, J lost 5 bases, and 8 bases lay in between. CDR1 is SQVTM and CDR2 is ANQGSEA in the germline V gene. CDR3 amino acids: CSVEDREDEQYF. CDR3 coding DNA: TGCAGCGTTGAAGATCGGGAAGACGAGCAGTACTTC.

This clone was picked up one time. The gene calls are TRBV5-1 and TRBJ2-6; TRBD2 agrees at 8 bases. The germline CDR1 and CDR2 sequences are SGHRS and YFSETQ. J was trimmed by 0 bases and V by 4 bases; bases with no gene match: 9. CDR3 length equals 18 residues. CDR3 in amino acids: CASSPGGQGSSGANVLTF. The CDR3 DNA reads as TGCGCCAGCAGCCCGGGGGGGCAGGGAAGCTCTGGGGCCAACGTCCTGACTTTC.

The chain recombines TRBV2 with TRBJ2-3; 8 positions agree with TRBD2. Germline CDR1 is SNHLY and CDR2 is FYNNEI. V lost 5 bases and J lost 4; bases outside the gene matches: 23. This CDR3 has 20 amino acids. CDR3 sequence: CASSTGMGVAGLSRADTQYF. The CDR3 region has the DNA TGTGCCAGCAGTACCGGTATGGGGGTAGCGGGACTTTCGCGGGCAGATACGCAGTATTTT.

The rearrangement uses TRBV2 and TRBJ2-5; 7 nucleotides match TRBD1. Per germline, CDR1 SNHLY and CDR2 FYNNEI. This CDR3 comprises 14 residues. Trimming took 11 bases from V and 5 from J; bases not matched to a gene: 14. The CDR3 DNA is TGTGCCGCACCCCGGGACAGCCTGGGGGAGACCCAGTACTTC. As protein: CAAPRDSLGETQYF.

The rearrangement links TRBV27 to TRBJ2-1; 8 bases map to TRBD2. Germline values: CDR1 MNHEY, CDR2 SMNVEV (reference sequence). Trimming at V came to 7 bases and at J to 2 bases, leaving 10 bases not matched to a gene. The CDR3 contains 16 residues. CDR3 bases: TGTGCCAGCACCCCCCGACCTAGCGGGCCCTACAATGAGCAGTTCTTC. Translating it yields CASTPRPSGPYNEQFF.

This clone was observed a few times. The V call is TRBV27, the J call TRBJ1-2; D not resolved. The germline V gene has CDR1 MNHEY and CDR2 SMNVEV (reference sequence). This CDR3 is built from 12 residues. Trimming pared 4 bases from V and 8 bases from J, leaving 11 bases between. The CDR3 DNA follows: TGTGCCAGCAGTTACGTACTCGGGGGCTACACCTTC. This gives the protein CASSYVLGGYTF.

The chain combines TRBV5-4 with TRBJ2-5, with TRBD2 identical over 15 bases. CDR1 is SGHNT, CDR2 YYREEE, per germline (reference sequence). V was clipped by 4 bases and J by 2 bases; unmatched bases: 6. This CDR3 has 17 residues. CDR3 sequence (DNA): TGTGCCAGCAGCGGTCGGACTAGCGGGGGGGGACAAGAGACCCAGTACTTC. Translating gives CASSGRTSGGGQETQYF.

The table lists this clone with a count of one. The V gene is TRBV12-3 or TRBV12-4, the J gene TRBJ1-3, with D uncertain. Trimming stripped 3 bases from V and 4 bases from J, with 4 bases between. The CDR3 is 12 residues long. This CDR3 reads CASSLRGNTIYF. The CDR3 DNA follows: TGTGCCAGCAGTTTGAGAGGAAACACCATATATTTT.

The CDR3 reads CASSLVAQGYTEAFF. The CDR3 coding sequence is TGCGCCAGCAGCTTGGTCGCACAGGGCTACACTGAAGCTTTCTTT. The chain recombines TRBV5-1 with TRBJ1-1; TRBD1 might be the D (6 bases). The CDR3 is 15 residues long. Trimming left V 0 bases short and J 3 bases short, with 12 bases between. Germline CDR1 is SGHRS and CDR2 is YFSETQ.

The sample holds a few counts of this clone. V gene TRBV29-1 combines with J gene TRBJ1-1; TRBD1 aligns across 7 bases. The CDR3 is made up of 14 amino acids. The V gene's germline CDR1 is SQVTM and CDR2 ANQGSEA. Trimming at V came to 4 bases and at J to 6 bases, leaving 11 bases not matched to a gene. The CDR3 DNA reads as TGCAGCGTTGTCCGCGAGACAGGGAGCGCTGAAGCTTTCTTT. Amino acid sequence: CSVVRETGSAEAFF.

This chain uses TRBV9 with TRBJ1-1, with D possibly matching TRBD1 (6 bases). Per germline, CDR1 SGDLS and CDR2 YYNGEE. This CDR3 is 13 amino acids long. The ends were cut back, 2 bases at V and 4 bases at J, with 9 bases in the middle. CDR3 amino acids: CASSVAGATEAFF. CDR3 bases: TGTGCCAGCAGCGTTGCGGGGGCCACTGAAGCTTTCTTT.

V and J are TRBV28 and TRBJ1-5; D ambiguous. Trimming stripped 5 bases from V and 2 bases from J, with 10 bases between. The CDR3 loop spans 14 amino acids. Looked up from germline, CDR1 is MDHEN and CDR2 is SYDVKM. The CDR3 region has the DNA TGTGCCAGCAGTCCTCAGTTTGGCAATCAGCCCCAGCATTTT. Its protein is CASSPQFGNQPQHF. Full variable domain (missing parts from reference TRBV28 and TRBJ1-5): DVKVTQSSRYLVKRTGEKVFLECVQDMDHENMFWYRQDPGLGLRLIYFSYDVKMKEKGDIPEGYSVSREKKERFSLILESASTNQTSMYLCASSPQFGNQPQHFGDGTRLSIL.

The V and J genes are TRBV29-1 and TRBJ2-2; 8 positions agree with TRBD1. J gave up 0 bases and V 7 bases, and 4 bases lay outside the gene matches. The CDR3 runs 14 residues. Germline loops: CDR1 SQVTM, CDR2 ANQGSEA. The chain's CDR3 is CSAGGPTNTGELFF. The CDR3 region has the DNA TGCAGCGCAGGGGGCCCTACGAACACCGGGGAGCTGTTTTTT.

This clone was counted only a few times. The chain couples TRBV7-2 to TRBJ2-1, with D unclear. CDR3 size: 17 residues. CDR1 is SGHTA and CDR2 is FQGNSA in the germline V gene. V was pared by 5 bases and J by 0 bases, with 17 bases between. CDR3: CASSPSRPLSSYNEQFF. CDR3 DNA sequence: TGTGCCAGCAGCCCTTCGAGGCCTTTAAGCTCCTACAATGAGCAGTTCTTC.

This clone has only a few counts. This rearrangement joins TRBV5-1 to TRBJ2-2; possibly TRBD1 for D (5 bases). The CDR3 contains 14 residues. CDR1 and CDR2 (germline): SGHRS, YFSETQ. The ends were cut back, 6 bases at V and 3 bases at J, with 12 bases in the middle. CDR3 sequence (DNA): TGCGCCAGCACCCCACAGGCGTACACCGGGGAGCTGTTTTTT. Protein: CASTPQAYTGELFF.

The chain carries TRBV5-1 and TRBJ1-1; D ambiguous. CDR3 length: 13 amino acids. Germline-derived CDR1 and CDR2 are SGHRS and YFSETQ. V lost 0 bases to trimming and J lost 5 bases, with 8 bases between them. CDR3 region: CASSLGAGTEAFF. CDR3 DNA sequence: TGCGCCAGCAGCTTGGGAGCCGGGACTGAAGCTTTCTTT.

The chain links TRBV20-1 to TRBJ2-7; D is possibly TRBD1 (5 bases). V shed 3 bases and J shed 3 bases, with 9 bases lying between them. The CDR3 is made up of 12 amino acids. Germline lookup yields CDR1 DFQATT and CDR2 SNEGSKA (reference sequence). Written as DNA, the CDR3 is TGCAGTGCTAGTTGGCAGGGCTACGAGCAGTACTTC. Amino acid sequence: CSASWQGYEQYF.

The chain couples TRBV7-9 to TRBJ1-2; perhaps TRBD1 as D (6 bases). With 5 bases removed from V and 5 bases from J, the gap between germline ends came to 15 bases. Germline V gene sequence: CDR1 SEHNR, CDR2 FQNEAQ (reference sequence). The CDR3 totals 14 residues. CDR3 region: CASSLSRTEYGYTF. As DNA, the CDR3 is TGTGCCAGCAGCCTAAGCAGGACAGAGTATGGCTACACCTTC.

This clone was picked up one time. V gene TRBV12-3 or TRBV12-4 combines with J gene TRBJ1-6; 7 positions match TRBD1. V was pared by 5 bases and J by 14 bases, with 6 bases of the junction left unmatched. This CDR3 has 12 residues. The CDR3 sequence is CASSDRAGSLHF. The CDR3 nucleotides read TGTGCCAGCAGTGACAGGGCGGGATCCCTCCACTTT.

This clone was observed once. The CDR3 DNA reads as TGCGCCAGCAGTGTAGACAGAAACTATGGCTACACCTTC. It yields the protein CASSVDRNYGYTF. This chain joins TRBV10-1 and TRBJ1-2; D is possibly TRBD1 (5 bases). With 4 bases removed from V and 2 bases from J, the gap between germline ends came to 8 bases. Germline CDR1 and CDR2: WNHNN and SYGVQD (reference sequence). CDR3 length equals 13 residues.

The V call is TRBV28, the J call TRBJ1-4; D ambiguous. The CDR3 is made up of 15 amino acids. Trimming shortened V by 6 bases and J by 5 bases, and 16 bases separated the two germline ends. The germline CDR1 and CDR2 sequences are MDHEN and SYDVKM. The CDR3 bases are TGTGCCAGCAGCCTCCCTACGGGAGGGAATGAAAAACTGTTTTTT. This translates into CASSLPTGGNEKLFF. Full variable domain (outside the CDR3, taken from reference TRBV28 and TRBJ1-4): DVKVTQSSRYLVKRTGEKVFLECVQDMDHENMFWYRQDPGLGLRLIYFSYDVKMKEKGDIPEGYSVSREKKERFSLILESASTNQTSMYLCASSLPTGGNEKLFFGSGTQLSVL.